A single sample gave rise to the 27 T cell receptor beta chains below, sequenced in a study of blood T cell repertoires in COVID-19. TCRdb's table, derived via immunoSEQ multiplex PCR, lists solely in-frame clones and lacks some. Among 200,000 or so clones listed, around nine tenths were seen once. Sequencing input: peripheral blood. These receptor sequences come from an older woman with acute or convalescent COVID-19.

This chain connects TRBV9 to TRBJ2-7, with a possible D match to TRBD2 (5 bases). The V gene's germline CDR1 is SGDLS and CDR2 YYNGEE. The CDR3 runs 13 residues. The V end lost 1 base, the J end lost 6 bases, and 11 bases lay between the germline ends. CDR3 DNA: TGTGCCAGCAGCGTACGCGAGGGTGTCGAGCAGTACTTC. Its protein product is CASSVREGVEQYF. The variable domain in full, with the rest retrieved from reference TRBV9 and TRBJ2-7, is DSGVTQTPKHLITATGQRVTLRCSPRSGDLSVYWYQQSLDQGLQFLIQYYNGEERAKGNILERFSAQQFPDLHSELNLSSLELGDSALYFCASSVREGVEQYFGPGTRLTVT.

The genes are TRBV3-1 (or the pseudogene TRBV3-2) and TRBJ2-7; 7 bases match TRBD2. The CDR3 runs to 15 residues. Looked up from germline, CDR1 is LGHDT and CDR2 is YNNKEL (reference sequence). The junction had 10 bases not matched to a gene; V was cut back by 6 bases and J by 2 bases. Here the CDR3 reads CASSPSGTYTYEQYF. The CDR3 DNA reads as TGTGCCAGCAGTCCTAGCGGAACTTACACCTACGAGCAGTACTTC.

The chain uses TRBV19 and TRBJ1-2, with TRBD1 identical over 8 bases. Trimming removed 6 bases from V and 1 base from J; junction bases left unmatched: 16. The CDR3 is 18 residues long. The germline V gene encodes CDR1 LNHDA and CDR2 SQIVND (reference sequence). CDR3 in amino acids: CASSKTPGTGHFNYGYTF. In DNA, the CDR3 is TGTGCCAGTAGCAAGACCCCCGGGACAGGCCACTTTAACTATGGCTACACCTTC.

The V and J genes are TRBV5-4 and TRBJ2-5, with D perhaps TRBD2 (7 bases). Germline V gives CDR1 SGHNT, CDR2 YYREEE (reference sequence). The CDR3 length is 13 residues. V was cut by 3 bases and J by 5 bases, with 11 bases left in between. The DNA for the CDR3 is TGTGCCAGCAGCTCGGGGGGCCTGGAGACCCAGTACTTC. Translating gives CASSSGGLETQYF.

This chain connects TRBV5-4 to TRBJ2-6; TRBD1 aligns across 9 bases. The CDR3 runs to 16 residues. Trimming took 4 bases from V and 2 from J; bases not matched to a gene: 4. The germline CDR1 and CDR2 sequences are SGHNT and YYREEE (reference sequence). The CDR3 nucleotides read TGTGCCAGCAGCATCTGGACAGGGGCTGGGGCCAACGTCCTGACTTTC. Translation: CASSIWTGAGANVLTF. Full variable domain (remainder filled in from reference TRBV5-4 and TRBJ2-6): ETGVTQSPTHLIKTRGQQVTLRCSSQSGHNTVSWYQQALGQGPQFIFQYYREEENGRGNFPPRFSGLQFPNYSSELNVNALELDDSALYLCASSIWTGAGANVLTFGAGSRLTVL.

Concerning this clone: The junction does not match germline at one end; this may be a read error. The J gene is TRBJ2-5, the V gene TRBV5-5; 16 bases line up with TRBD2. Germline values: CDR1 SGHKS, CDR2 YYEKEE (reference sequence). The CDR3 loop spans 16 amino acids. In nucleotides, the CDR3 is TGTGCCAGCAACTTGGGACTAGCGGGGGGGCAAGAGACCCAGTACTTC. This encodes CASNLGLAGGQETQYF.

The chain uses TRBV9 and TRBJ1-2, with TRBD1 as a possible D gene (6 bases). From germline, CDR1 is SGDLS and CDR2 YYNGEE. The CDR3 runs to 15 residues. V was shortened by 0 bases and J by 0 bases, with 9 bases between the two germline ends. The CDR3 coding sequence is TGTGCCAGCAGCGTAGCAGGGACACCTAACTATGGCTACACCTTC. Translated: CASSVAGTPNYGYTF.

This sequence joins TRBV5-1 and TRBJ1-6; D might be TRBD1 (6 bases). This CDR3 comprises 14 residues. Germline V gives CDR1 SGHRS, CDR2 YFSETQ. Trimming removed 5 bases at V and 8 bases at J, with 14 bases between. The CDR3 loop reads CASRRTVDYSPLHF. CDR3 DNA sequence: TGCGCCAGCAGACGGACAGTCGATTATTCACCCCTCCACTTT.

The CDR3 loop is CASSYRGTRSPHGYTF. For the CDR3, the DNA is TGTGCCAGCAGTTACCGGGGGACGCGCTCTCCTCATGGCTACACCTTC. The V call is TRBV6-2 or TRBV6-3, the J call TRBJ1-2; possible D gene TRBD1, 5 bases. Between the trimmed V and J ends, which lost 2 bases and 6 bases, there was a span of 19 bases. The V gene's germline CDR1 is MNHEY and CDR2 SVGEGT. This CDR3 is 16 amino acids long.

The CDR3 sequence is CASSYTYEQYF. The DNA of the CDR3 is TGTGCCAGCAGCTATACCTACGAGCAGTACTTC. The genes are TRBV7-9 and TRBJ2-7; no reliable D call. CDR1 is SEHNR and CDR2 is FQNEAQ in the germline V gene (reference sequence). CDR3 length: 11 amino acids. Trimming stripped 4 bases from V and 2 bases from J, with 3 bases between.

The genes are TRBV28 and TRBJ2-7; 10 nucleotides align to TRBD1. Trimming took 6 bases from V and 6 from J; bases not matched to a gene: 8. CDR1 and CDR2 from the germline V gene are MDHEN and SYDVKM. This CDR3 region has 14 residues. The CDR3 sequence is CASRSGTGVGEQYF. In nucleotides, the CDR3 is TGTGCCAGCAGGAGCGGGACAGGGGTCGGCGAGCAGTACTTC. The full variable domain, completed using reference TRBV28 and TRBJ2-7, is DVKVTQSSRYLVKRTGEKVFLECVQDMDHENMFWYRQDPGLGLRLIYFSYDVKMKEKGDIPEGYSVSREKKERFSLILESASTNQTSMYLCASRSGTGVGEQYFGPGTRLTVT.

The V gene is TRBV5-5, the J gene TRBJ2-2, with 7 positions matching TRBD1. The V and J ends lost 0 bases and 4 bases, in that order; junction bases with no gene match: 3. The CDR3 has 15 residues. Germline V gene data show CDR1 as SGHKS and CDR2 as YYEKEE (reference sequence). The DNA for the CDR3 is TGTGCCAGCAGCTTGGGAGACAGGGTCACCGGGGAGCTGTTTTTT. Protein product: CASSLGDRVTGELFF. Looking up the rest from reference TRBV5-5 and TRBJ2-2 gives the full variable domain: DAGVTQSPTHLIKTRGQQVTLRCSPISGHKSVSWYQQVLGQGPQFIFQYYEKEERGRGNFPDRFSARQFPNYSSELNVNALLLGDSALYLCASSLGDRVTGELFFGEGSRLTVL.

This rearrangement joins TRBV4-2 to TRBJ2-5, with 12 bases lining up with TRBD2. The germline gives CDR1 LGHNA, CDR2 YNFKEQ. This CDR3 comprises 16 residues. J gave up 1 base and V 4 bases, and 4 bases lay outside the gene matches. The CDR3 region has the DNA TGTGCCAGCAGCCGCGGACTAGCGGGGTTCCAAGAGACCCAGTACTTC. It codes for CASSRGLAGFQETQYF.

This clone has a single count. The genes are TRBV7-3 and TRBJ2-2; TRBD1 aligns across 7 bases. The CDR3 contains 17 residues. Germline trimming cut 2 bases from V and 2 bases from J; bases unmatched to any gene: 8. Germline CDR1 is SGHTA and CDR2 is FQGTGA. The CDR3: CASSLYGAGGNTGELFF. The DNA of the CDR3 is TGTGCCAGCAGCTTATACGGGGCAGGGGGAAACACCGGGGAGCTGTTTTTT. The full variable domain, in which reference TRBV7-3 and TRBJ2-2 provide the parts outside the CDR3, is GAGVSQTPSNKVTEKGKYVELRCDPISGHTALYWYRQSLGQGPEFLIYFQGTGAADDSGLPNDRFFAVRPEGSVSTLKIQRTERGDSAVYLCASSLYGAGGNTGELFFGEGSRLTVL.

This chain uses TRBV28 with TRBJ1-6, with 10 nucleotides matching TRBD1. Germline V CDR1 and CDR2: MDHEN, SYDVKM. The CDR3 loop spans 15 amino acids. Trimming at V came to 10 bases and at J to 4 bases, leaving 7 bases not matched to a gene. For the CDR3, the DNA is TGTGCCATCGGCCGGGACAGGGGATATAATTCACCCCTCCACTTT. Its protein is CAIGRDRGYNSPLHF.

The V and J genes are TRBV5-1 and TRBJ1-3; no clear D gene. V dropped 5 bases and J dropped 0 bases, with 12 bases sitting between them. The CDR3 length is 15 residues. Germline V lookup: CDR1 SGHRS, CDR2 YFSETQ. The CDR3 region is CASRLLGVSGNTIYF. The CDR3 DNA sequence: TGCGCCAGCAGGCTCCTCGGGGTCTCTGGAAACACCATATATTTT. The full variable domain, in which reference TRBV5-1 and TRBJ1-3 provide the parts outside the CDR3, is KAGVTQTPRYLIKTRGQQVTLSCSPISGHRSVSWYQQTPGQGLQFLFEYFSETQRNKGNFPGRFSGRQFSNSRSEMNVSTLELGDSALYLCASRLLGVSGNTIYFGEGSWLTVV.

The chain is built from TRBV19 and TRBJ2-7; 12 nucleotides match TRBD1. Trimming cost V 3 bases and J 5 bases; bases outside gene matches: 5. Per germline, CDR1 LNHDA and CDR2 SQIVND (reference sequence). This CDR3 is built from 15 residues. This CDR3 reads CASSIKGTGGHEQYF. In DNA form, the CDR3 reads TGTGCCAGTAGTATTAAAGGGACAGGGGGCCACGAGCAGTACTTC.

This chain connects TRBV28 to TRBJ1-4; D is unresolved. Deletions cut 3 bases from V and 7 bases from J, with 9 bases between. CDR3 size: 13 residues. The V gene's germline CDR1 is MDHEN and CDR2 SYDVKM. The CDR3 sequence is CASSFSRVEKLFF. The CDR3, as DNA: TGTGCCAGCAGTTTCTCCCGCGTTGAAAAACTGTTTTTT.

This chain joins TRBV18 and TRBJ1-4; TRBD1 is a possible D gene (5 bases). Per the germline V gene, CDR1 is KGHSH and CDR2 is LQKENI. The CDR3 has 15 residues. The V gene lost 0 bases and the J gene lost 8 bases, with 13 bases spanning the gap. This CDR3 reads CASSPPGRGDEKLFF. The CDR3 DNA sequence: TGTGCCAGCTCACCACCGGGGAGGGGAGACGAAAAACTGTTTTTT.

The chain joins TRBV10-3 to TRBJ2-3; 13 bases fit TRBD2. With V trimmed by 2 bases and J by 1 base, 9 bases remained unmatched. Germline V CDR1 and CDR2: ENHRY, SYGVKD. This CDR3 has 19 residues. The CDR3 is CAISEPFGLAGERTDTQYF. For the CDR3, the DNA is TGTGCCATCAGTGAGCCATTCGGACTAGCGGGGGAGCGCACAGATACGCAGTATTTT.

V and J are TRBV6-6 and TRBJ1-2, with 10 bases matching TRBD1. The CDR3 spans 15 residues. V lost 5 bases, J lost 7 bases, and 10 bases stayed unmatched. Germline CDR1 reads MNHNY; CDR2 reads SVGAGI (reference sequence). The chain's CDR3 is CASSRGQGEIGGYTF. CDR3 nucleotide sequence: TGTGCCAGCAGTCGCGGACAGGGGGAGATTGGTGGCTACACCTTC.

The chain is built from TRBV11-2 and TRBJ2-1; 12 nucleotides align to TRBD2. Germline assignment: CDR1 SGHAT and CDR2 FQNNGV. The V and J ends lost 5 bases and 0 bases, in that order; junction bases with no gene match: 5. CDR3 length equals 17 residues. The CDR3 DNA reads TGTGCCAGCAGCAGAACTAGCGGGGGGCCCTCCTACAATGAGCAGTTCTTC. Translating it yields CASSRTSGGPSYNEQFF.

This chain links TRBV6-6 with TRBJ2-7, with D possibly matching TRBD2 (6 bases). This CDR3 is built from 14 residues. V lost 7 bases and J lost 4, with 17 bases in between. Germline assignment: CDR1 MNHNY and CDR2 SVGAGI (reference sequence). The CDR3 coding sequence is TGTGCCAGCAAGCGGGTCAAGGACGCTTACGAGCAGTACTTC. Translation: CASKRVKDAYEQYF.

This clone appeared a single time. The V and J genes are TRBV28 and TRBJ1-3, with no clear D. The CDR3 has 11 amino acids. The germline gives CDR1 MDHEN, CDR2 SYDVKM. The V end lost 3 bases, the J end lost 8 bases, and 5 bases lay between the germline ends. The CDR3 loop is CASSLGDTIYF. CDR3 in DNA: TGTGCCAGCAGTTTGGGAGACACCATATATTTT. Variable domain in full (rest from reference TRBV28 and TRBJ1-3): DVKVTQSSRYLVKRTGEKVFLECVQDMDHENMFWYRQDPGLGLRLIYFSYDVKMKEKGDIPEGYSVSREKKERFSLILESASTNQTSMYLCASSLGDTIYFGEGSWLTVV.

This clone was seen a handful of times. This CDR3 reads CASSLPGTANSPLHF. CDR3 nucleotide sequence: TGTGCCAGCAGCTTGCCCGGGACAGCGAATTCACCCCTCCACTTT. The rearrangement uses TRBV5-6 and TRBJ1-6; 7 bases map to TRBD1. V was clipped by 1 base and J by 7 bases; unmatched bases: 5. The CDR3 totals 15 residues. Germline assignment: CDR1 SGHDT and CDR2 YYEEEE.

The rearrangement uses TRBV30 and TRBJ1-6; TRBD1 might be the D (6 bases). V was shortened by 1 base and J by 0 bases, with 10 bases between the two germline ends. Germline CDR1 GTSNPN, CDR2 SVGIG (reference sequence). This CDR3 spans 16 amino acids. The DNA of the CDR3 is TGTGCCTGGAGTGGAGACAGGAGCTCCTATAATTCACCCCTCCACTTT. It codes for CAWSGDRSSYNSPLHF.

The V gene is TRBV19, the J gene TRBJ2-3; maybe TRBD1 (6 bases). V was cut by 3 bases and J by 4 bases, with 17 bases left in between. CDR3 length equals 16 residues. Germline V gene sequence: CDR1 LNHDA, CDR2 SQIVND (reference sequence). In DNA form, the CDR3 reads TGTGCCAGTAGTATTCCCGGGGCAGGGGAAGCAGATACGCAGTATTTT. Translation: CASSIPGAGEADTQYF.